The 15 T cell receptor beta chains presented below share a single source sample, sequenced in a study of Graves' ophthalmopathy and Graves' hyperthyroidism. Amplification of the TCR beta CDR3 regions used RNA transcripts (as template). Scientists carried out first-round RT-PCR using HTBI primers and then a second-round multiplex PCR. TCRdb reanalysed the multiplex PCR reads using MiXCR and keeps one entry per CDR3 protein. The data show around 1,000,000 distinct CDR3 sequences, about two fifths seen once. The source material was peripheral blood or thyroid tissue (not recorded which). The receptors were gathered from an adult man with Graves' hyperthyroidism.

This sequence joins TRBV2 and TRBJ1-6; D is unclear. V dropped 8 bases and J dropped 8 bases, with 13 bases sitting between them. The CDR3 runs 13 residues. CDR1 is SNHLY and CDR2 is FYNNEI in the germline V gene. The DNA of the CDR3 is TGTGCCAGCGGGCGGACCCAGGATTCACCCCTCCACTTT. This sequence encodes CASGRTQDSPLHF.

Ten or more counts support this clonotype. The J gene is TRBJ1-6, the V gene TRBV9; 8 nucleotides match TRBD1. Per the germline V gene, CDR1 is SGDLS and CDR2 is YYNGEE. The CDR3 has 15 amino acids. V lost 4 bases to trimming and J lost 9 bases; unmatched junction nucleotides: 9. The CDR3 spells CASSPRTGLSSPLHF. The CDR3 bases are TGTGCCAGCAGCCCCCGGACAGGGTTAAGTTCACCCCTCCACTTT.

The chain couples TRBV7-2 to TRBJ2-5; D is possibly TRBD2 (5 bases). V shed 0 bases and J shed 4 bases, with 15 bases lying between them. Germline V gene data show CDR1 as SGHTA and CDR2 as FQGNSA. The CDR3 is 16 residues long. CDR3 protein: CASSLASEQGGETQYF. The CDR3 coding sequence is TGTGCCAGCAGCTTAGCGTCCGAGCAAGGAGGAGAGACCCAGTACTTC. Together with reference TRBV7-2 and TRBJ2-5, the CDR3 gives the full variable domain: GAGVSQSPSNKVTEKGKDVELRCDPISGHTALYWYRQSLGQGLEFLIYFQGNSAPDKSGLPSDRFSAERTGGSVSTLTIQRTQQEDSAVYLCASSLASEQGGETQYFGPGTRLLVL.

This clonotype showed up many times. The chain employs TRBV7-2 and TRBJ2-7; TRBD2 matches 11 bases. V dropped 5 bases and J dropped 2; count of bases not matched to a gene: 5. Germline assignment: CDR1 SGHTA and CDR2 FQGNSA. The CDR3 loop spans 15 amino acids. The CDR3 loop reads CASSRLAGFTYEQYF. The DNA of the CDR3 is TGTGCCAGCAGCCGACTAGCGGGGTTTACCTACGAGCAGTACTTC.

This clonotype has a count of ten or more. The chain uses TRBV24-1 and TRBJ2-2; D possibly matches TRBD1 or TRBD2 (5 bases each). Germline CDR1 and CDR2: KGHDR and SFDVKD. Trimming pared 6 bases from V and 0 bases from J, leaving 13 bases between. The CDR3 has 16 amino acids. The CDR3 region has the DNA TGTGCCACCAGTTCACGGGACCCGGCGAACACCGGGGAGCTGTTTTTT. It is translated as CATSSRDPANTGELFF.

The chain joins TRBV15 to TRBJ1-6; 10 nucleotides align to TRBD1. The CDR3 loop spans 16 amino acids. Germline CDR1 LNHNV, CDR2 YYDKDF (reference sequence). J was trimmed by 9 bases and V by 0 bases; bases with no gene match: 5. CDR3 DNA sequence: TGTGCCACCAGCAGAGATTTGGGGACAGGGGTTTCACCCCTCCACTTT. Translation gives CATSRDLGTGVSPLHF.

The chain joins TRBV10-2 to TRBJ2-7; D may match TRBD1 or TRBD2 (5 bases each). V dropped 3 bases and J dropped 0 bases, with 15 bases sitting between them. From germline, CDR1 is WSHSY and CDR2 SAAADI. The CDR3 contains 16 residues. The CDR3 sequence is CASSDSVKGSSYEQYF. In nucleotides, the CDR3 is TGCGCCAGCAGTGACTCGGTAAAGGGGAGCTCCTACGAGCAGTACTTC.

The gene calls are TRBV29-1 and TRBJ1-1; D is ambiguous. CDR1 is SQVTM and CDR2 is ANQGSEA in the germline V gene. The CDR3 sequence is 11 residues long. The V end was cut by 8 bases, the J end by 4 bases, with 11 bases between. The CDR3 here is CSFGYSTEAFF. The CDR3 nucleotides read TGCAGCTTCGGATACAGCACTGAAGCTTTCTTT.

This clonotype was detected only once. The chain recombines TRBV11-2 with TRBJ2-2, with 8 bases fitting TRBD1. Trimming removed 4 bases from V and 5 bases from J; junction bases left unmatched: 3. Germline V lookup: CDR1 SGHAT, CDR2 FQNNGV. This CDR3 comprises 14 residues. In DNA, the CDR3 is TGTGCCAGCAGCTATGACAGGGGAACCGGGGAGCTGTTTTTT. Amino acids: CASSYDRGTGELFF.

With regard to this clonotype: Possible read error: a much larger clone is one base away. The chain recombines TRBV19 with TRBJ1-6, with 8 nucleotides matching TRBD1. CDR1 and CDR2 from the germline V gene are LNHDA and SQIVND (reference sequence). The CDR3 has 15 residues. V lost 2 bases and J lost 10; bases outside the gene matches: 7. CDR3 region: CASSINPGQGSPLHF. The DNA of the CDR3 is TGTGCCAGTAGTATAAATCCCGGACAGGGCTCACCCCTCCACTTT.

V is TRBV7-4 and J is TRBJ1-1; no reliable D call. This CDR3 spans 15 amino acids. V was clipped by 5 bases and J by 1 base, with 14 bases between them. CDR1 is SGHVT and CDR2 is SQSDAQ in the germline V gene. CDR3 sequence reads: CASSQKDGKNTEAFF. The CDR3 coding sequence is TGTGCCAGCAGCCAAAAGGACGGGAAGAACACTGAAGCTTTCTTT.

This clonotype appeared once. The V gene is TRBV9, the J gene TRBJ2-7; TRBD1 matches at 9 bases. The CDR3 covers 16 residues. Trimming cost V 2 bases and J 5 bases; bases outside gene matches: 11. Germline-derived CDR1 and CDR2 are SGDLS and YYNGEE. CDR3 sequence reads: CASSVDVSGQGHEQYF. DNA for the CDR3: TGTGCCAGCAGCGTTGACGTCTCGGGACAGGGCCACGAGCAGTACTTC.

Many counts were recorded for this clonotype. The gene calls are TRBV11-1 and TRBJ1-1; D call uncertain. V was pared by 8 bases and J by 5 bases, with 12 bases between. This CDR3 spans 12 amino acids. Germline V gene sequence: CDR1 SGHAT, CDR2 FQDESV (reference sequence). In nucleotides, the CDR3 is TGTGCCAGCCGGTTGGTCGAGACTGAAGCTTTCTTT. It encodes CASRLVETEAFF.

The DNA of the CDR3 is TGTGCCTGGAGTGGGACAGGGTGGGACACTGAAGCTTTCTTT. Protein product: CAWSGTGWDTEAFF. V usage is TRBV30 and J usage is TRBJ1-1, with 8 bases lining up with TRBD1. The CDR3 contains 14 residues. The V gene's germline CDR1 is GTSNPN and CDR2 SVGIG (reference sequence). With V trimmed by 1 base and J by 3 bases, 4 bases remained unmatched.

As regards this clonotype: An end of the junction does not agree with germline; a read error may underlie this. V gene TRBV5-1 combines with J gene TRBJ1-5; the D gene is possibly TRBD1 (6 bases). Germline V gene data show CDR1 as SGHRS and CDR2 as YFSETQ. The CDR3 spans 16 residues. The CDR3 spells CAGSLLGRGGNQPQHF. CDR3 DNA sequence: TGCGCCGGCAGCTTGCTGGGCAGGGGAGGAAATCAGCCCCAGCATTTT.